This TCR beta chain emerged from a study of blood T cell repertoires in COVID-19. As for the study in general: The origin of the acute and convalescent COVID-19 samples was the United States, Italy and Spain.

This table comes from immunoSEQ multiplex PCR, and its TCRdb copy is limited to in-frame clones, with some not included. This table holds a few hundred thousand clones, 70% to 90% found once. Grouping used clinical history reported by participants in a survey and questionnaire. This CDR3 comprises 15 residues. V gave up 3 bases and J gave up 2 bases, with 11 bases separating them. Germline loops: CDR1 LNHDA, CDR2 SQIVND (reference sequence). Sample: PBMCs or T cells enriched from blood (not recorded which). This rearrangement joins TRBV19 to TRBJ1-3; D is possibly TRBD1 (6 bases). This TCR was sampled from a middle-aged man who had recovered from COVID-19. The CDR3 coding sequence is TGTGCCAGTAGTATGGCGGGGGGCGCTGGAAACACCATATATTTT. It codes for CASSMAGGAGNTIYF.